This TCR beta chain was found in a study of human T cells and chemical hapten exposure. Described time point: pre-sensitization, week 0. Treatment reported: therapeutic diphenylcyclopropenone sensitization with weekly scalp DPC. Via MiXCR, TCRdb re-called the RACE reads, giving one row per CDR3 protein. The sample shows 300,000 to 450,000 distinct CDR3 sequences, roughly 5.3% of them seen only once. This clonotype came up many times. Per germline, CDR1 SGHAT and CDR2 FQNNGV. Between the trimmed V and J ends, which lost 2 bases and 1 base, there was a span of 8 bases. The CDR3 loop spans 15 amino acids.

The gene calls are TRBV11-2 and TRBJ2-2, with D possibly matching TRBD2 (5 bases). The sample consisted of whole blood, taken in connection with sensitization to the hapten diphenylcyclopropenone (DPC). This receptor was identified in a woman aged 50 to 65 with alopecia areata. Some clones in this sample may be carry-over from other donors' samples. Here the CDR3 DNA reads TGTGCCAGCAGCTTAATGGCGGGGAACACCGGGGAGCTGTTTTTT. Translation: CASSLMAGNTGELFF.